This T cell receptor beta chain was obtained from a study of cytomegalovirus exposure and HLA in healthy donors. For this clone: Its antigen remains unidentified.

The J segment lost 2 bases and the V segment lost 6 bases, leaving 4 bases of the junction unmatched. CDR1 is KGHSH and CDR2 is LQKENI in the germline V gene. The CDR3 sequence is 14 residues long. PCR involved 60 Vbeta and 13 Jbeta primers. The data were produced by immunoSEQ multiplex PCR, yet TCRdb's version contains in-frame clones alone and is incomplete. This table has fewer than 250,000 clones, 70% to 90% appearing once. Study-wide points: Presence/absence analyses took donor sequencing depth as roughly uniform. Researchers catalogued 160 or so TCR beta chains as cytomegalovirus-associated. Earlier analysis found most TCR beta V segments productive about 87% or about 30% of the time. CMV serostatus was the only recorded immune exposure for donors.

The chain carries TRBV18 and TRBJ2-7; 10 bases are a match to TRBD2. The TCR was taken from a woman aged 18-30 years in good health and CMV-seronegative. Sequenced: PBMCs. The CDR3 sequence is CASSRTSGAYEQYF. DNA for the CDR3: TGTGCCAGCTCCCGGACTAGCGGAGCCTACGAGCAGTACTTC.